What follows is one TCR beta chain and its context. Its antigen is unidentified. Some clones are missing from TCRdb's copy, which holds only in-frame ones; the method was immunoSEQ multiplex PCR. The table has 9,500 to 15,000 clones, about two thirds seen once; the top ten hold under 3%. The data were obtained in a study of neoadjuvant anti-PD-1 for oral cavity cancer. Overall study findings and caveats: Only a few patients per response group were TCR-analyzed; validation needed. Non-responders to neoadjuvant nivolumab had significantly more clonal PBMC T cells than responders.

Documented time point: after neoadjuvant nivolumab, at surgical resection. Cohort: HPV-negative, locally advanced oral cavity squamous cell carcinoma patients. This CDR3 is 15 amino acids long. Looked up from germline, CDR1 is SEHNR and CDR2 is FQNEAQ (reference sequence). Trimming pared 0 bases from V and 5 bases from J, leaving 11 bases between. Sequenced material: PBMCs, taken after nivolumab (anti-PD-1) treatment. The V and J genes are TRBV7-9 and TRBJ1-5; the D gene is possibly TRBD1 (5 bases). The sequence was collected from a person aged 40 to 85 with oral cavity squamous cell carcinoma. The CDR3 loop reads CASSLALSGHQPQHF. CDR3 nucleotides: TGTGCCAGCAGCTTAGCTTTATCAGGGCATCAGCCCCAGCATTTT.